Each of the 2 T cell receptor beta chains below was sequenced from the same sample in a study of blood T cells in healthy people across ages. PCR was performed a second time for roughly 7 to 12 cycles using a sample-barcoded 5' primer and a J-beta primer mix. TCRdb re-called the 5' RACE reads through MiXCR, storing one row per CDR3 protein. The repertoire holds 600,000 or so distinct CDR3 sequences, with about 28% as singletons. Input material: blood. These receptors were taken from a woman aged 80 or over in good health.

As for this clonotype: With a much larger clone just one base away, this may be a read error. The rearrangement joins TRBV7-2 to TRBJ1-2; D gene ambiguous. The CDR3 loop spans 17 amino acids. Germline CDR1 SGHTA, CDR2 FQGNSA. This CDR3 is CASSLGRTQFSNYSYTF. The CDR3 DNA is TGTGCCAGCAGCTTAGGGAGGACCCAATTCTCGAACTATAGCTACACCTTC.

A word on this clonotype: This may be a read error, as it is one base from a much larger clone. The chain employs TRBV3-1 and TRBJ2-5; D possibly corresponds to TRBD2 (5 bases). Germline V gene lookup returns CDR1 LGHDT and CDR2 YNNKEL (reference sequence). CDR3 length equals 14 residues. The DNA for the CDR3 is TGTGCCAGCAGCCAATGGGCCGGAGGAGAGGCCCAGTACTTC. Protein sequence: CASSQWAGGEAQYF.